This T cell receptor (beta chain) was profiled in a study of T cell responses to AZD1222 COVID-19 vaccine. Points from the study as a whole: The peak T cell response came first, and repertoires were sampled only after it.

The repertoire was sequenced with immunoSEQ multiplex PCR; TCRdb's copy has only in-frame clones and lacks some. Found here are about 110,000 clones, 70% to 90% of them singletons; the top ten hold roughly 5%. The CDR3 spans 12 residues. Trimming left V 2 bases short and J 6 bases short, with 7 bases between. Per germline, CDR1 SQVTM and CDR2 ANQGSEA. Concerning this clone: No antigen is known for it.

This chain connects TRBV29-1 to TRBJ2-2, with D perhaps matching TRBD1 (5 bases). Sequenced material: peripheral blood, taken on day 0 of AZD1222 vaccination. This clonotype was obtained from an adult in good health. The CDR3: CSVEPGSGELFF. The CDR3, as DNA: TGCAGCGTTGAACCAGGGTCCGGGGAGCTGTTTTTT.